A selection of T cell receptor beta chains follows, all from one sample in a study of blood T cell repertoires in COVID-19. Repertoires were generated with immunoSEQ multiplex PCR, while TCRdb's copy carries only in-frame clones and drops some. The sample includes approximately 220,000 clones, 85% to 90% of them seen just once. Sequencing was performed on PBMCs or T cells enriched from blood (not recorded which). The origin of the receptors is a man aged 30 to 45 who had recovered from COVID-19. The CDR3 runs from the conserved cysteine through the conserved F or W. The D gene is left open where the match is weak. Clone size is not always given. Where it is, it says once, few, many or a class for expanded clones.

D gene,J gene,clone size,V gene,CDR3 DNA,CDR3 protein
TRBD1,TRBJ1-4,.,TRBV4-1,TGCGCCAGCAGCCAAGATCAGGTGACAGGGAGTAGGGCAACTAATGAAAAACTGTTTTTT,CASSQDQVTGSRATNEKLFF
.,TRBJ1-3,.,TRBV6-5,TGTGCCAGCAAAGACAGGAGCTCTGGAAACACCATATATTTT,CASKDRSSGNTIYF
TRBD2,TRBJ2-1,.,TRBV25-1,TGTGCCAGCGCCGGGGGGGCCGGTGTCTACAATGAGCAGTTCTTC,CASAGGAGVYNEQFF
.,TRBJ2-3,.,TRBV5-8,TGTGCCAGCAGCTTGCTGAGTAGGGGGACAGATACGCAGTATTTT,CASSLLSRGTDTQYF
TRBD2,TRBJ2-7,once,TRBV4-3,TGCGCCAGCAGCCAAGATCGGGGGGGAGTTTACGAGCAGTACTTC,CASSQDRGGVYEQYF
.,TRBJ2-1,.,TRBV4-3,TGCGCCAGCAGCCAAGATAAGTCGCGGGAGCAGTTCTTC,CASSQDKSREQFF
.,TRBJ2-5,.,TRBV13,TGTGCCAGCAGCTTAAGCCGGCTAGGTCAAGAGACCCAGTACTTC,CASSLSRLGQETQYF
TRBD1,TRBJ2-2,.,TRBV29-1,TGCAGCGTTGAGACCGGGACAGGGAAAAGCGGGGAGCTGTTTTTT,CSVETGTGKSGELFF
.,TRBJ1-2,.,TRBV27,TGTGCCAGCAGCCCCCATGGGAGTGGCTACACCTTC,CASSPHGSGYTF
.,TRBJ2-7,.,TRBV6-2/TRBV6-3,TGTGCCAGCAGTTATAGTCCTAGCTTCGAGCAGTACTTC,CASSYSPSFEQYF
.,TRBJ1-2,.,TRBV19,TGTGCCAGTAGTGCCGGGGACAAAAACTATGGCTACACCTTC,CASSAGDKNYGYTF
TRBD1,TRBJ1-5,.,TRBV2,TGTGCCAGCAGGGAGACAGGGCATGGAAATCAGCCCCAGCATTTT,CASRETGHGNQPQHF
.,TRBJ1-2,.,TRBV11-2,TGTGCCAGCAGCTCAAACAGGGTGCGGTATGGCTACACCTTC,CASSSNRVRYGYTF
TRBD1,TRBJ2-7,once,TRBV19,TGTGCCAGTAGTAATGTTGTATGGGACAGCTCCTACGAGCAGTACTTC,CASSNVVWDSSYEQYF
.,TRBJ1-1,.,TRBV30,TGTGCCTGGAACCGACTGGGACAAAATGAAGCTTTCTTT,CAWNRLGQNEAFF
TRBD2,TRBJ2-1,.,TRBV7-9,TGTGCCAGCAGCTTAGAGGCTAGCGGGAGGACTGGGAATGAGCAGTTCTTC,CASSLEASGRTGNEQFF
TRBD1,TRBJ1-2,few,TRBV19,TGTGCCAGTAGTATAACCGCGGCCGGACAGGGCGGGTATGGCTACACCTTC,CASSITAAGQGGYGYTF
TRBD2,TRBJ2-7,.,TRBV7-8,TGTGCCAGCAGCTCGGGACTAGCGGGATACACCTACGAGCAGTACTTC,CASSSGLAGYTYEQYF
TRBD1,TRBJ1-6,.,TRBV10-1,TGCGCCAGCAGTCCCGGGACAGGGGAATCACCCCTCCACTTT,CASSPGTGESPLHF
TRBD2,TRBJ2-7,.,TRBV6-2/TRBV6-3,TGTGCCAGCAGTTTCCTTACTAGCGGGAGTTTCTACGAGCAGTACTTC,CASSFLTSGSFYEQYF
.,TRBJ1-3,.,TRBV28,TGTGCCAGCAGCTTGGGATTGTGGGGGGTCAGCTCTGGAAACACCATATATTTT,CASSLGLWGVSSGNTIYF
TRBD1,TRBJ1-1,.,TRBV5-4,TGTGCCAGCAGGCCGGGAGGGGGCCCGAACACTGAAGCTTTCTTT,CASRPGGGPNTEAFF
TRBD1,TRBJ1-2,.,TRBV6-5,TGTGCCAGCAGGCGCACAGGGGCGGACTATGGCTACACCTTC,CASRRTGADYGYTF
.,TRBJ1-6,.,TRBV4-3,TGCGCCAGCAGCCAAGAGGTATCCCGAGGAGCTTATTCACCCCTCCACTTT,CASSQEVSRGAYSPLHF
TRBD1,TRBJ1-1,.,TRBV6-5,TGTGCCAGCAGCTCGGACAGGGAGGCTGTTTCTGAAGCTTTCTTT,CASSSDREAVSEAFF
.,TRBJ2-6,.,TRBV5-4,TGTGCCAGCAGCTTGGACAGGGCGGGGGCCAACGTCCTGACTTTC,CASSLDRAGANVLTF
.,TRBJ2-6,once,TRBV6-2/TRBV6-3,TGTGCCAGCAGTTACTCGATGGCAGTCCTTTCTGGGGCCAACGTCCTGACTTTC,CASSYSMAVLSGANVLTF
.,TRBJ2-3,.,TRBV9,TGTGCCAGCAGCGTAGGGAGAGAAGATACGCAGTATTTT,CASSVGREDTQYF
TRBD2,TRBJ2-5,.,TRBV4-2,TGTGCCAGCAGCCAAGTACTAGCGGGGGGGGAAGAGACCCAGTACTTC,CASSQVLAGGEETQYF
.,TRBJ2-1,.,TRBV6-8,TGTGCCAGCAGTTACAGGCGGGCAAACTACAATGAGCAGTTCTTC,CASSYRRANYNEQFF
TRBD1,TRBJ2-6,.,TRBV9,TGTGCCAGCAGGGGACAGGGGGCTTATGGGGCCAACGTCCTGACTTTC,CASRGQGAYGANVLTF
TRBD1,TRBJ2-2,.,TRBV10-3,TGTGCCATCAGTGTATCGACAGGGGCGGGCGGGGAGCTGTTTTTT,CAISVSTGAGGELFF
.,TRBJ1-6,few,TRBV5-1,TGCGCCAGCAGCTTTGGCTTACAAAACTCCTATAATTCACCCCTCCACTTT,CASSFGLQNSYNSPLHF
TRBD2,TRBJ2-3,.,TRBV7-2,TGTGCCAGCAGCTTAGTCGGAGCGGGGGGGCTTAGAGATACGCAGTATTTT,CASSLVGAGGLRDTQYF
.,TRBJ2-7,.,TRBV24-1,TGTGCCACCAGTGCTAGTGTCAGATCCTACGAGCAGTACTTC,CATSASVRSYEQYF
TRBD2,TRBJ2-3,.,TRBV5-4,TGTGCCAGCAGCCCTAAGATAGCGGGGGGCACAGATACGCAGTATTTT,CASSPKIAGGTDTQYF
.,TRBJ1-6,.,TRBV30,TGTGCCTGCACAATTGGGGCATATTCACCCCTCCACTTT,CACTIGAYSPLHF
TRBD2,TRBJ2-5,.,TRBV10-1,TGCGCCAGCAGTGATTCAGCGGGGGTTCGGGAGACCCAGTACTTC,CASSDSAGVRETQYF
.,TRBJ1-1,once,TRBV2,TGTGCCAGCAGTGAAGACGGGATCATGAACACTGAAGCTTTCTTT,CASSEDGIMNTEAFF
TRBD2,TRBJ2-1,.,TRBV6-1,TGTGCCAGCAGTGAAGTTAGCGGGAGGGCCGATGAGCAGTTCTTC,CASSEVSGRADEQFF
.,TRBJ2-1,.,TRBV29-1,TGCAGCGTTTGGACTACCGATCCCAAGTCCTACAATGAGCAGTTCTTC,CSVWTTDPKSYNEQFF
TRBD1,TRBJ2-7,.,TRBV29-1,TGCAGCGCCAGCCGGGACAGGGGATACTACGAGCAGTACTTC,CSASRDRGYYEQYF
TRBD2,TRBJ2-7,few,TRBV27,TGTGCCAGCAGCAAATGGGGGGGGACTAGCGGGAACTCCTACGAGCAGTACTTC,CASSKWGGTSGNSYEQYF
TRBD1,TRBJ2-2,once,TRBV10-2,TGCGCCAGCAGGGATCCGGGACAGGGGGTATACACCGGGGAGCTGTTTTTT,CASRDPGQGVYTGELFF
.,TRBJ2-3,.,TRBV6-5,TGTGCCAGCAGTTACCCCAGCGTGTATACGCAGTATTTT,CASSYPSVYTQYF
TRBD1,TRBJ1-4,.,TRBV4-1,TGCGCCAGCAGCCGCGACAGGGCCGGTGCTGAAAAACTGTTTTTT,CASSRDRAGAEKLFF
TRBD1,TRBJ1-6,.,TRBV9,TGTGCCAGCAGCGGACCGGGACAGGGAAATTCACCCCTCCACTTT,CASSGPGQGNSPLHF
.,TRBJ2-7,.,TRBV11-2,TGTGCCAGCAGCCTGGGGACTTCCCCTCTGGAGCAGTACTTC,CASSLGTSPLEQYF
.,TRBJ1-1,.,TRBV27,TGTGCCAGCAGTTTACTCCGAGGCAGGGTCGACACTGAAGCTTTCTTT,CASSLLRGRVDTEAFF
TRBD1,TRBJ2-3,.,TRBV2,TGTGCCAGCAAAGGGACAGGGGGCACAGATACGCAGTATTTT,CASKGTGGTDTQYF
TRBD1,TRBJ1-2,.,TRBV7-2,TGTGCCAGCAGCCGGGACAGAACTAACTATGGCTACACCTTC,CASSRDRTNYGYTF
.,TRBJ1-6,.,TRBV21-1,TGTGCCAGCAGCAAAGTTGTAACAGGGGATTCACCCCTCCACTTT,CASSKVVTGDSPLHF
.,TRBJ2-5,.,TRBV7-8,TGTGCCAGCAGCTTACGAGGGTCCGGTGAGACCCAGTACTTC,CASSLRGSGETQYF
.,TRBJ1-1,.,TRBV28,TGTGCCAGCAGTTTAATAATCACTGAAGCTTTCTTT,CASSLIITEAFF
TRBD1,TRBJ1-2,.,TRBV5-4,TGTGCCAGCAGCCCCCGGGTCCCGACAGGGATGGTCTATGGCTACACCTTC,CASSPRVPTGMVYGYTF
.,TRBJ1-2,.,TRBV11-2,TGTGCCAGCAGCTCATTACGGGGGGGGCCGGACTATGGCTACACCTTC,CASSSLRGGPDYGYTF
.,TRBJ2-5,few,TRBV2,TGTGCCAGCAGTGAACAGATACCAAAAGAGACCCAGTACTTC,CASSEQIPKETQYF
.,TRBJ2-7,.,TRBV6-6,TGTGCCAGCAGTTACTCTCCCGGGGGCGAGCAGTACTTC,CASSYSPGGEQYF
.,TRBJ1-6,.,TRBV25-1,TGTGCCAGCAGTGACAGGACAGCGAATTCACCCCTCCACTTT,CASSDRTANSPLHF